This TCR beta chain appears in the sequencing data of a study of identifying expanded T cells in peripheral blood. Healthy donors had no documented immune events, such as infections, while sampled. Germline V CDR1 and CDR2: MNHEY, SMNVEV (reference sequence). Trimming removed 5 bases from V and 10 bases from J, with 9 bases in between. CDR3 length equals 11 residues. Clones were sequenced by immunoSEQ multiplex PCR, and TCRdb holds only the in-frame ones, with some missing. The sample shows about 81,000 clones, about 83% of them seen only once. Material for sequencing was blood. This rearrangement joins TRBV27 to TRBJ2-1; D remains ambiguous. The TCR was taken from a person aged 18 to 70 in good health. The CDR3 region is CASSTRQEQFF. The CDR3 DNA is TGTGCCAGCAGTACTCGCCAGGAGCAGTTCTTC.